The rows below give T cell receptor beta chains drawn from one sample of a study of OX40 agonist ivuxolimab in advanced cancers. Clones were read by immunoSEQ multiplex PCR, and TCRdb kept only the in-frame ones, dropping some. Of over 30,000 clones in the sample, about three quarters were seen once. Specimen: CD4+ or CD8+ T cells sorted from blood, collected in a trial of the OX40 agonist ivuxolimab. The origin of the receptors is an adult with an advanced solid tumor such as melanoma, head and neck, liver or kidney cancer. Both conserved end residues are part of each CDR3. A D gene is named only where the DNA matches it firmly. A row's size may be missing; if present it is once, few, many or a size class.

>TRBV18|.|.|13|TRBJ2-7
TGTGCCAGCTCACATTCACAGGGCTACGAGCAGTACTTC
CASSHSQGYEQYF
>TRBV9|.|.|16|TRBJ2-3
TGTGCCAGCTCCCGGGCTGGGAGTAGTAGCACAGATACGCAGTATTTT
CASSRAGSSSTDTQYF
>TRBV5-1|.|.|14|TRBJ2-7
TGCGCCAGCAGCACGGGCCCGCTAGCCTACGAGCAGTACTTC
CASSTGPLAYEQYF
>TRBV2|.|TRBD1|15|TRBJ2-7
TGTGCCAGCAGTACCCCGGGACAGGGGGGCTACGAGCAGTACTTC
CASSTPGQGGYEQYF
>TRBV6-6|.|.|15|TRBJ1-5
TGTGCCAGCAGCTCCAGGACAGAGCCGGGTCAGCCCCAGCATTTT
CASSSRTEPGQPQHF
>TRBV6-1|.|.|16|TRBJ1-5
TGTGCCAGCAGTGAAGTCTCGGGCGCCTTTAATCAGCCCCAGCATTTT
CASSEVSGAFNQPQHF
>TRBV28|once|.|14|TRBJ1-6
TGTGCCAGCAGTCCACAGAGCCATAATTCACCCCTCCACTTT
CASSPQSHNSPLHF
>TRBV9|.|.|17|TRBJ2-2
TGTGCCAGCAGCGCCCATCGGGACGGGCTCTACACCGGGGAGCTGTTTTTT
CASSAHRDGLYTGELFF
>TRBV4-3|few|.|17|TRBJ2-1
TGCGCCAGCAGCCAAGACTTGGGTGTGCGATCCTACAATGAGCAGTTCTTC
CASSQDLGVRSYNEQFF
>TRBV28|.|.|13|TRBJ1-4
TGTGCCAGCAGCATAGGGGCATTTGAAAAACTGTTTTTT
CASSIGAFEKLFF
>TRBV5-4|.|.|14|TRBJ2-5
TGTGCCAGCAGCCCGTCCGGGTTTCGGCAGACCCAGTACTTC
CASSPSGFRQTQYF
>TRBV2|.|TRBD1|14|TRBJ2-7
TGTGCCAGCAGTTTTCCGGGACAGGGGGCGATGCAGTACTTC
CASSFPGQGAMQYF
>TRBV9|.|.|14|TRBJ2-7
TGTGCCAGCACCCCCGATGGGGGGCCCTACGAGCAGTACTTC
CASTPDGGPYEQYF
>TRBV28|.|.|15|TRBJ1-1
TGTGCCAGCAGTCCTAGACAGCAGATGAACACTGAAGCTTTCTTT
CASSPRQQMNTEAFF
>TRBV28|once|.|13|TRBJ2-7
TGTGCCAGCAGTTTATGGGGGGGTTACGAGCAGTACTTC
CASSLWGGYEQYF
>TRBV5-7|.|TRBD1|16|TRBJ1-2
TGTGCCAGCAGCTTGTTCGGGACAGGGGGCAAACTCGGCTACACCTTC
CASSLFGTGGKLGYTF
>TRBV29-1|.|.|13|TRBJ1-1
TGCAGCGTCCTATCTACTATGAACACTGAAGCTTTCTTT
CSVLSTMNTEAFF
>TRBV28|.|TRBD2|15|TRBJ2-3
TGTGCCAGCAGCCCCCCGGGGGGTAGCACAGATACGCAGTATTTT
CASSPPGGSTDTQYF
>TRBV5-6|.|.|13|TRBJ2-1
TGTGCCAGCAGCTGGGCCGGGGCCACCGAGCAGTTCTTC
CASSWAGATEQFF
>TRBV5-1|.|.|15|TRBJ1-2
TGCGCCAGCAGCAACAGGGACACGGCAAACTATGGCTACACCTTC
CASSNRDTANYGYTF
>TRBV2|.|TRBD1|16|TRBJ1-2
TGTGCCAGCAGAGCTATTTCCGGGACAGCAGCCTATGGCTACACCTTC
CASRAISGTAAYGYTF
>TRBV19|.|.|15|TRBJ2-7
TGTGCCAGTAGTATAGCTTCAGGGGCCACCTACGAGCAGTACTTC
CASSIASGATYEQYF
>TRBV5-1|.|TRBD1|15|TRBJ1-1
TGCGCCAGCAGCTTTGACGGACAGGCGAACACTGAAGCTTTCTTT
CASSFDGQANTEAFF
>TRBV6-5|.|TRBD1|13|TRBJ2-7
TGTGCCAGTTCGACAGGGTGGACCTACGAGCAGTACTTC
CASSTGWTYEQYF
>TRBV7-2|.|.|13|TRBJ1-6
TGTGCCAGCAGCTACAGGTTTAATTCACCCCTCCACTTT
CASSYRFNSPLHF
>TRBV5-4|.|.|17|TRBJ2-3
TGTGCCAGCAGCCCTCCAGGGAGAACACCTAGCACAGATACGCAGTATTTT
CASSPPGRTPSTDTQYF
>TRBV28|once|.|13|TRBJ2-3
TGTGCCAGCAGGTCCGGGGGCACAGATACGCAGTATTTT
CASRSGGTDTQYF
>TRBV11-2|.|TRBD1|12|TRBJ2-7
TGTGCCAGCAGCACGAGACAGGGTCGTTTTTCCTTC
CASSTRQGRFSF
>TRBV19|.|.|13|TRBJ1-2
TGTGCCAGTAGTGACGGGGTTCTCGGGGGCTACACCTTC
CASSDGVLGGYTF
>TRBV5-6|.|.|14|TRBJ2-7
TGTGCCAGCAGCTTACAGGGACGGTCAAACGAGCAGTACTTC
CASSLQGRSNEQYF
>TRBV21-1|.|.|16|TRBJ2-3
TGTGCCAGCAGCACCCTACCTTTTCCTTACACAGATACGCAGTATTTT
CASSTLPFPYTDTQYF
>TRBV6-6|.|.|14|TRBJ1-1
TGTGCCAGCAGTTTAGGCAGGGGGAACACTGAAGCTTTCTTT
CASSLGRGNTEAFF
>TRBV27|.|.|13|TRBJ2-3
TGTGCCAGCAGTTTAGCCCGGTGGGATACGCAGTATTTT
CASSLARWDTQYF
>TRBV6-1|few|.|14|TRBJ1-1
TGTGCCAGCGGGGAGTACATGGGGCGACGGGAAGCTTTCTTT
CASGEYMGRREAFF
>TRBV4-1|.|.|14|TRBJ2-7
TGCGCCAGCAGCCAAGTCCAGGGATCCTACGAGCAGTACTTC
CASSQVQGSYEQYF
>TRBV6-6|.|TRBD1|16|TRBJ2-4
TGTGCCAGCAGAGGGACAGGGGATAGGGCCAAAAACATTCAGTACTTC
CASRGTGDRAKNIQYF
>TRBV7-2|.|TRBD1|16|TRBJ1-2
TGTGCCAGCAGCTTAGTGGGGGATGGACAGGGAGTAGGCTACACCTTC
CASSLVGDGQGVGYTF
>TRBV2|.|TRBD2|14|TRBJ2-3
TGTGCCAGCAGTGTAGCGGGATACACAGATACGCAGTATTTT
CASSVAGYTDTQYF
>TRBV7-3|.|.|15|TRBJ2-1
TGTGCCAGCAGCCCAACCTTGAGCTCCTACAATGAGCAGTTCTTC
CASSPTLSSYNEQFF
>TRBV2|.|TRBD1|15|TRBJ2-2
TGTGCCAGCAGTCGCAGGGGGCATTTTACCGGGGAGCTGTTTTTT
CASSRRGHFTGELFF
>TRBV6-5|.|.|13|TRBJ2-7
TGTGCCAGCAGAGCGGAGGTTTTCCGCGAGCAGTACTTC
CASRAEVFREQYF
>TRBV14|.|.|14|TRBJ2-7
TGTGCCAGCAGCCAAGTGGATACGACATACGAGCAGTACTTC
CASSQVDTTYEQYF
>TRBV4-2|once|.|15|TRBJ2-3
TGTGCCAGCAGCCAAGATCCCCAGGGGCTAGATACGCAGTATTTT
CASSQDPQGLDTQYF
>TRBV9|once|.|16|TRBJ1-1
TGTGCCAGCAGCGTAGCCCCGGGTCTTTCGAACACTGAAGCTTTCTTT
CASSVAPGLSNTEAFF
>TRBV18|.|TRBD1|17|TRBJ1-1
TGTGCCAGCTCACCGGACGGTAGGGGGCTCACGGACACTGAAGCTTTCTTT
CASSPDGRGLTDTEAFF
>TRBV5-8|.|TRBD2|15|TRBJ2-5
TGTGCCAGCATCAGAAGCGGGAACCTTATGGAGACCCAGTACTTC
CASIRSGNLMETQYF
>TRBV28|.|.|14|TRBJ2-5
TGTGCCAGCAGTTTAATAGGGGAAGGAGAGACCCAGTACTTC
CASSLIGEGETQYF